This record concerns one T cell receptor beta chain sequence. This entry belongs to a study of blood T cell repertoires in COVID-19. Across the whole study: Nucleic acid was either cDNA or gDNA, and it came from T cells, B-cell-depleted T cells, or PBMCs.

Between the trimmed V and J ends, which lost 8 bases and 6 bases, there was a span of 11 bases. CDR3 size: 12 residues. Germline values: CDR1 SNHLY, CDR2 FYNNEI. Sequenced by immunoSEQ multiplex PCR; TCRdb stores in-frame clones only, minus some. The sample has under 450,000 clones; roughly 90% are singletons. The chain links TRBV2 to TRBJ2-1; TRBD1 might be the D (6 bases). This TCR was sampled from a woman in her thirties or forties who had been exposed to COVID-19. Sequences were obtained from PBMCs or T cells enriched from blood (not recorded which). The CDR3 nucleotides read TGTGCCAGCCAGGGGAGTACCAATGAGCAGTTCTTC. This gives the protein CASQGSTNEQFF.